This T cell receptor (beta chain) was documented in a study of identical twins (dated by TCRdb to between 2015 and 2016). As for the study more broadly: TCR alpha and beta repertoires from monozygotic twins, unrelated adults of various ages and cord blood were deep-sequenced to test whether fetal clonotypes persist. Replicate twin experiments were performed at different times using different library preparation protocols to rule out contamination.

Library preparation was by 5' RACE. The instrument given in TCRdb is Illumina HiSeq 2000. Template switching introduced a universal primer binding site; the final cDNA contained a unique molecular identifier, enabling accurate counting of TCR cDNA molecules. Specific primers in the conserved constant-segment region were used to synthesize first-strand cDNA for TCR alpha and beta chains. Each cDNA library was double barcoded, with a SMART-Mk sample barcode plus Illumina barcodes, to control for contamination. TruSeq adapter sequences and Illumina sample barcodes were added in two successive PCR steps. The TCR alpha and beta cDNA libraries were sequenced on the Illumina HiSeq platform using custom primers. On the authors' methods: Raw reads were processed with MiGEC to extract unique molecular identifiers, and MiXCR was used to determine CDR3 positions. For each individual, recombination models were inferred using an EM algorithm with the repgenHMM and IGoR tools. The tcR package in R was used for shared clonotype analysis, with sharing normalized by the product of cloneset sizes. Out-of-frame nonproductive sequences were analyzed to study raw recombination free of thymic and clonal selection effects. TCRdb cleaned the public reads at Q25 with fastp, built clones with MiXCR and kept in-frame beta chains. Every distinct CDR3 protein forms one entry, paired with its most common genes and DNA. The authors' filters were not applied to this entry. The sample has 1.5 million to 2 million distinct CDR3 sequences on record, less than 40% of them singletons. The ten largest clonotypes hold about 0.25% of the sample.

Every donor in the study was a healthy Caucasian. Results the study describes overall, beyond this receptor: Zero-insertion analyses could be partly confounded by invariant T cells such as MAIT and iNKT, although diverse VJ usage argued against such confounding for most clonotypes. Because the same donors could not be followed over many years, the conclusions depended on cross-sectional statistical analysis. In beta out-of-frame sequences, excess twin sharing was weaker, because having fewer shared sequences lowered the signal-to-noise ratio. In monozygotic twins, out-of-frame TCR alpha sharing was systematically underestimated by recombination models, although the models agreed with sharing between unrelated individuals. Compared with coincidental sharing between unrelated individuals, out-of-frame TCR alpha sequences shared between twins had an excess of sequences with low generation probability. Fewer insertions were carried by abundant cord blood beta clonotypes; a weaker similar trend was observed in young adult naive repertoires, while no such trend was observed in memory repertoires.

The table lists this clonotype with a few counts. This receptor's antigen is unknown. No much larger clone is present one base from it, and per-base qualities are unavailable. The sequence was collected from a newborn girl in good health. Sequenced input: cord blood.

The CDR3 reads CSASRAETQYF. The nucleotide sequence reads as follows: TGCAGTGCTAGTAGGGCGGAGACCCAGTACTTC. The V and J genes are TRBV20-1 and TRBJ2-5; the D gene assignment is ambiguous. The V and J ends are trimmed by 3 bases and 5 bases, leaving 7 bases between them. Reading the germline V gene (reference sequence) gives CDR1 DFQATT and CDR2 SNEGSKA. Its CDR3 holds 11 amino acids, cysteine through phenylalanine. This entry keeps only the CDR3 DNA: 33 bases, framed from base 1.